Presented here are 29 T cell receptor beta chains from one specimen sequenced in a study of radiation and T cells in renal cell carcinoma. The time point denotes: baseline pretreatment blood. The sample's treatment: 15 Gy SBRT to primary tumor, nephrectomy 4 weeks later. Libraries were prepared by immunoSEQ multiplex PCR; TCRdb keeps only in-frame clonotypes and omits some of them. This table has about 140,000 clones, over 65% appearing once. The sequenced sample was blood, obtained from a patient whose treatment included radiotherapy and nephrectomy. The receptors shown here come from a woman between 50 and 59 years old with renal cell carcinoma.

The rearrangement joins TRBV7-9 to TRBJ1-5; D is uncertain. The CDR3 is made up of 13 amino acids. V lost 1 base, J lost 8 bases, and 9 bases lay in between. Germline V gene data show CDR1 as SEHNR and CDR2 as FQNEAQ (reference sequence). The CDR3 loop reads CASSLVQEEPQHF. CDR3 coding DNA: TGTGCCAGCAGCTTAGTCCAGGAGGAGCCCCAGCATTTT. Based on the CDR3 plus reference TRBV7-9 and TRBJ1-5, the full variable domain is DTGVSQNPRHKITKRGQNVTFRCDPISEHNRLYWYRQTLGQGPEFLTYFQNEAQLEKSRLLSDRFSAERPKGSFSTLEIQRTEQGDSAMYLCASSLVQEEPQHFGDGTRLSIL.

Note on this clone: One end of the junction fails to match germline, which may point to a read error. This sequence joins TRBV7-7 and TRBJ2-1; no definite D call. The CDR3 is 14 residues long. Germline CDR1 and CDR2: SSHAT and FNYEAQ (reference sequence). CDR3: CASSLRFRYNEQFF. DNA of the CDR3: TGTGCTAGCAGCTTAAGATTTCGGTACAATGAGCAGTTCTTC.

This chain links TRBV6-1 with TRBJ2-5; 10 nucleotides agree with TRBD1. The J call is in doubt because the DNA end fits TRBJ2-7 better. Germline lookup yields CDR1 MNHNS and CDR2 SASEGT. The CDR3 has 14 residues. The CDR3 protein is CASRDRGIMYEQYF. DNA of the CDR3: TGTGCCAGCAGGGACAGGGGGATAATGTACGAGCAGTACTTC.

This clone has just one count. J is TRBJ2-5 and V is TRBV5-1, with 7 bases identical to TRBD2. Trimming removed 4 bases from V and 2 bases from J; junction bases left unmatched: 5. In germline, CDR1 is SGHRS, CDR2 YFSETQ. This CDR3 comprises 14 residues. The CDR3, as DNA: TGCGCCAGCAGCGCGCCGGGGGGACAAGAGACCCAGTACTTC. Residues: CASSAPGGQETQYF.

This chain uses TRBV5-6 with TRBJ2-1; 7 positions match TRBD1. The CDR3 is 14 amino acids. Germline assignment: CDR1 SGHDT and CDR2 YYEEEE. Trimming removed 4 bases from V and 8 bases from J; junction bases left unmatched: 9. CDR3 sequence reads: CASSLDREPHEQFF. The CDR3 DNA is TGTGCCAGCAGCCTCGACAGGGAACCCCATGAGCAGTTCTTC.

This chain joins TRBV28 and TRBJ1-2, with D perhaps matching TRBD1 (5 bases). Looked up from germline, CDR1 is MDHEN and CDR2 is SYDVKM. CDR3 length: 13 residues. The ends were cut back, 7 bases at V and 0 bases at J, with 9 bases in the middle. The CDR3 DNA follows: TGTGCCAGCAACAGGCCCCCTAACTATGGCTACACCTTC. This codes for CASNRPPNYGYTF.

This clone turned up a few times. The chain recombines TRBV28 with TRBJ1-6; 10 nucleotides match TRBD1. Per the germline V gene, CDR1 is MDHEN and CDR2 is SYDVKM. The CDR3 sequence is 15 residues long. V was clipped by 6 bases and J by 14 bases; unmatched bases: 13. This chain's CDR3 is CASRHTGTGERALHF. CDR3 DNA sequence: TGTGCCAGCAGACACACCGGGACAGGGGAGAGGGCCCTCCACTTT.

The rearrangement links TRBV19 to TRBJ2-1, with D perhaps matching TRBD2 (6 bases). The CDR3 length is 15 residues. Germline values: CDR1 LNHDA, CDR2 SQIVND (reference sequence). The germline V and J ends were trimmed by 5 bases and 0 bases, with 11 bases remaining between them. For the CDR3, the DNA is TGTGCCAGTAGTCTAGCGCGGAGCTCCTACAATGAGCAGTTCTTC. Translating it yields CASSLARSSYNEQFF. The full variable domain, in which reference TRBV19 and TRBJ2-1 provide the parts outside the CDR3, is DGGITQSPKYLFRKEGQNVTLSCEQNLNHDAMYWYRQDPGQGLRLIYYSQIVNDFQKGDIAEGYSVSREKKESFPLTVTSAQKNPTAFYLCASSLARSSYNEQFFGPGTRLTVL.

The chain has TRBV29-1 and TRBJ1-3; TRBD1 matches 11 bases. The V segment lost 0 bases and the J segment 6 bases; nucleotides outside the gene matches: 4. The CDR3 runs to 15 residues. Germline V gene sequence: CDR1 SQVTM, CDR2 ANQGSEA. CDR3 in amino acids: CSVEDPDRGPNTIYF. In nucleotides, the CDR3 is TGCAGCGTTGAAGATCCGGACAGGGGGCCAAACACCATATATTTT. The variable domain in full, completed from reference TRBV29-1 and TRBJ1-3, reads SAVISQKPSRDICQRGTSLTIQCQVDSQVTMMFWYRQQPGQSLTLIATANQGSEATYESGFVIDKFPISRPNLTFSTLTVSNMSPEDSSIYLCSVEDPDRGPNTIYFGEGSWLTVV.

This chain connects TRBV27 to TRBJ1-5, with D unresolved. Germline V CDR1 and CDR2: MNHEY, SMNVEV (reference sequence). Trimming took 3 bases from V and 9 from J, leaving 21 bases between them. The CDR3 is 16 amino acids. Here the CDR3 DNA reads TGTGCCAGCAGTTTGAGCTCAAAATACTTTCGAAGGCCCCAGCATTTT. Translating it yields CASSLSSKYFRRPQHF.

The genes are TRBV6-5 and TRBJ2-2; the D gene is possibly TRBD2 (5 bases). CDR1 and CDR2 from the germline V gene are MNHEY and SVGAGI. This CDR3 is built from 11 residues. Trimming took off 8 bases at V and 4 bases at J, with 5 bases between the two ends. This CDR3 is CASGSTGELFF. DNA for the CDR3: TGTGCCAGCGGGAGCACCGGGGAGCTGTTTTTT.

The chain carries TRBV18 and TRBJ1-3; weak D call: TRBD1 (5 bases). Trimming left V 3 bases short and J 4 bases short, with 10 bases between. Germline V CDR1 and CDR2: KGHSH, LQKENI. The CDR3 spans 14 residues. CDR3 coding DNA: TGTGCCAGCTCACCGGGGGGTCCCGGAAACACCATATATTTT. Its translation: CASSPGGPGNTIYF.

The chain employs TRBV9 and TRBJ1-4, with a possible D match to TRBD1 (5 bases). The germline V gene encodes CDR1 SGDLS and CDR2 YYNGEE. This CDR3 has 15 residues. The V and J ends lost 0 bases and 3 bases respectively, with 9 bases between them. DNA for the CDR3: TGTGCCAGCAGCGTAGGAGGGGCTTCTAATGAAAAACTGTTTTTT. Translated: CASSVGGASNEKLFF.

V and J are TRBV4-2 and TRBJ1-2; D not certain. The germline gives CDR1 LGHNA, CDR2 YNFKEQ. The CDR3 covers 16 residues. V was cut by 0 bases and J by 2 bases, with 13 bases left in between. The CDR3 nucleotides read TGTGCCAGCAGCCAAGAAGGTGTACGACAAAACTATGGCTACACCTTC. Its protein is CASSQEGVRQNYGYTF.

The V gene is TRBV29-1, the J gene TRBJ2-1; no definite D call. The V end was cut by 3 bases, the J end by 9 bases, with 15 bases between. CDR3 size: 13 residues. CDR1 and CDR2 (germline): SQVTM, ANQGSEA. The CDR3: CSVDSQVVFEQFF. CDR3 in DNA: TGCAGCGTTGACAGCCAGGTTGTGTTTGAGCAGTTCTTC.

This chain links TRBV4-3 with TRBJ2-2, with D unclear. V shed 2 bases and J shed 1 base, with 11 bases lying between them. From germline, CDR1 is LGHNA and CDR2 YSLEER. CDR3 length: 16 amino acids. The CDR3 nucleotides are TGCGCCAGCAGCCAAAGTTGGCAGCAGAACACCGGGGAGCTGTTTTTT. This translates into CASSQSWQQNTGELFF.

The V gene is TRBV6-1, the J gene TRBJ2-5, with D maybe TRBD2 (5 bases). This CDR3 is built from 13 residues. Per the germline V gene, CDR1 is MNHNS and CDR2 is SASEGT. V was cut by 2 bases and J by 7 bases, with 11 bases left in between. The CDR3 region has the DNA TGTGCCAGCAGTGAATCACTAGTTTTGACCCAGTACTTC. This sequence encodes CASSESLVLTQYF.

Only a few counts were recorded for this clone. The gene calls are TRBV9 and TRBJ1-1, with 7 positions matching TRBD1. This CDR3 is built from 15 residues. V dropped 3 bases and J dropped 8; count of bases not matched to a gene: 13. Germline values: CDR1 SGDLS, CDR2 YYNGEE. CDR3 DNA sequence: TGTGCCAGCAGCGGACGGGACAGTCGACTGACCGAAGCTTTCTTT. This sequence encodes CASSGRDSRLTEAFF.

This clone was found a few times. The chain recombines TRBV13 with TRBJ2-7; D is possibly TRBD1 or TRBD2 (6 bases each). CDR1 PRHDT and CDR2 FYEKMQ come from the germline V gene (reference sequence). This CDR3 spans 15 amino acids. Trimming pared 5 bases from V and 6 bases from J, leaving 20 bases between. DNA of the CDR3: TGTGCCAGCAGCCACGAGGGGGAGGCCCCAGGCGAGCAGTACTTC. Protein: CASSHEGEAPGEQYF. The entire variable domain, with the rest obtained from reference TRBV13 and TRBJ2-7, is as follows: AAGVIQSPRHLIKEKRETATLKCYPIPRHDTVYWYQQGPGQDPQFLISFYEKMQSDKGSIPDRFSAQQFSDYHSELNMSSLELGDSALYFCASSHEGEAPGEQYFGPGTRLTVT.

This chain connects TRBV5-6 to TRBJ2-7, with 9 bases that match TRBD1. Germline V CDR1 and CDR2: SGHDT, YYEEEE. The CDR3 totals 14 residues. With 0 bases clipped from V and 7 bases from J, the junction kept 5 bases outside the gene matches. CDR3 in amino acids: CASSLVGQGREQYF. CDR3 DNA sequence: TGTGCCAGCAGCTTGGTGGGACAGGGTCGGGAGCAGTACTTC.

The genes are TRBV15 and TRBJ1-1; 10 bases match TRBD1. The CDR3 is 16 amino acids. V shed 6 bases and J 3 bases; nucleotides not matched to a gene: 10. CDR1 is LNHNV, CDR2 YYDKDF, per germline (reference sequence). The CDR3 DNA sequence: TGTGCCACCAGGACTAAAGGGGGACAGGGGCACACTGAAGCTTTCTTT. Its protein product is CATRTKGGQGHTEAFF.

This chain connects TRBV28 to TRBJ2-7, with D possibly TRBD1 on 6 matching bases. V lost 6 bases and J lost 1, with 10 bases in between. The CDR3 is 13 residues long. Per the germline V gene, CDR1 is MDHEN and CDR2 is SYDVKM. CDR3 DNA sequence: TGTGCCAGCAGCCGGGACATGTCCTACGAGCAGTACTTC. Its translation: CASSRDMSYEQYF.

This chain's CDR3 is CASSYVLVTQYF. CDR3 bases: TGTGCCAGCAGCTACGTACTAGTTACGCAGTATTTT. V gene TRBV7-8 combines with J gene TRBJ2-3, with D possibly matching TRBD2 (5 bases). Germline lookup yields CDR1 SGHVS and CDR2 FQNEAQ. This CDR3 contains 12 residues. V shed 4 bases and J shed 8 bases, with 10 bases lying between them. Full variable domain (remainder filled in from reference TRBV7-8 and TRBJ2-3): GAGVSQSPRYKVAKRGQDVALRCDPISGHVSLFWYQQALGQGPEFLTYFQNEAQLDKSGLPSDRFFAERPEGSVSTLKIQRTQQEDSAVYLCASSYVLVTQYFGPGTRLTVL.

This chain connects TRBV7-9 to TRBJ1-2; D remains unclear. The V gene lost 6 bases and the J gene lost 3 bases, with 17 bases spanning the gap. The CDR3 contains 15 residues. Germline V gene data show CDR1 as SEHNR and CDR2 as FQNEAQ (reference sequence). CDR3 nucleotides: TGTGCCAGCAGTTTTAACCCGGGGTTGGACTATGGCTACACCTTC. The encoded protein is CASSFNPGLDYGYTF.

This sequence joins TRBV19 and TRBJ1-1; the match to TRBD1 covers 7 bases. Per germline, CDR1 LNHDA and CDR2 SQIVND (reference sequence). The CDR3 is 16 residues long. Unmatched junction bases numbered 9, after V lost 5 bases and J lost 0 bases. The CDR3 DNA follows: TGTGCCAGTAGTCCGTACTACGGGACAGTGAACACTGAAGCTTTCTTT. This encodes CASSPYYGTVNTEAFF.

This clone was observed a single time. The chain combines TRBV6-1 with TRBJ1-5; D remains ambiguous. The germline CDR1 and CDR2 sequences are MNHNS and SASEGT. CDR3 length: 13 residues. V was pared by 7 bases and J by 3 bases, with 10 bases between. The CDR3 region has the DNA TGTGCCAGCATGTTGAGTTCCAATCAGCCCCAGCATTTT. As protein: CASMLSSNQPQHF.

This clone showed up just a few times. This chain links TRBV7-2 with TRBJ1-1, with D unresolved. Germline V gene data show CDR1 as SGHTA and CDR2 as FQGNSA. V lost 5 bases, J lost 11 bases, and 9 bases lay in between. CDR3 length: 10 residues. The CDR3 loop is CASSNRAAFF. In DNA form, the CDR3 reads TGTGCCAGCAGCAATCGGGCGGCTTTCTTT.

The genes are TRBV19 and TRBJ2-3; D possibly corresponds to TRBD2 (5 bases). The germline gives CDR1 LNHDA, CDR2 SQIVND (reference sequence). Between the trimmed V and J ends, which lost 5 bases and 2 bases, there was a span of 8 bases. This CDR3 has 13 residues. DNA for the CDR3: TGTGCCAGTAGTGACGGGAACACAGATACGCAGTATTTT. Amino acid sequence: CASSDGNTDTQYF.

The rearrangement uses TRBV27 and TRBJ2-7, with D uncertain. The CDR3 sequence is 13 residues long. V was pared by 0 bases and J by 5 bases, with 8 bases between. The germline V gene has CDR1 MNHEY and CDR2 SMNVEV (reference sequence). The CDR3 spells CASSLSRQNEQYF. In DNA form, the CDR3 reads TGTGCCAGCAGTTTATCGCGGCAGAACGAGCAGTACTTC.